This TCR beta chain was recorded in a study of blood T cells in healthy people across ages. Whole-study findings and limits: It was not known whether donors were CMV positive (a possible confounder of expanded clonotype changes).

Notes on this clonotype: Its antigen remains unidentified.

Germline V lookup: CDR1 DFQATT, CDR2 SNEGSKA (reference sequence). The germline V and J ends were trimmed by 3 bases and 5 bases, with 12 bases remaining between them. The length of the CDR3 is 13 residues. A second PCR, run for 7 to 11 cycles, used a sample-barcoded 5' primer plus a J-beta primer mix. MiXCR, run by TCRdb on the 5' RACE reads, gives a single entry per CDR3 protein. Here the sample spans around 900,000 distinct CDR3 sequences, around 30% being singletons. The sequence was collected from an elderly woman in good health. The V call is TRBV20-1, the J call TRBJ2-3, with D tentatively TRBD2 (5 bases). The sample consisted of blood. CDR3 nucleotides: TGCAGTGCTAGGGTCGATGCGGGAGATACGCAGTATTTT. This encodes CSARVDAGDTQYF.